This T cell receptor (beta chain) was recovered during a study of blood T cell repertoires in COVID-19. Study-wide background: From the United States, Italy and Spain came samples of acute and convalescent COVID-19. From T cells, B-cell-depleted T cells, or PBMCs came the material, which was cDNA or gDNA.

Followed longitudinally, the Seattle patients had been enrolled during active infection. CDR1 is MNHEY, CDR2 SMNVEV, per germline (reference sequence). Trimming took 3 bases from V and 11 from J, leaving 11 bases between them. The CDR3 spans 13 residues. Study processing details: Amplification with reference gene primers provided the estimates of nucleated cell counts. Method: immunoSEQ multiplex PCR; TCRdb's copy keeps in-frame clones and lacks some. V, J and clone size reflect that table, while D and trimming were determined from the DNA. The sample consists of around 190,000 clones, around nine tenths of them appearing once.

The sample was peripheral blood. The rearrangement joins TRBV27 to TRBJ1-6; maybe TRBD1 (5 bases). The TCR sequence derives from a man aged 45-65 years with COVID-19, enrolled during active disease. This CDR3 reads CASSLGPMAPLHF. The CDR3 DNA reads TGTGCCAGCAGTTTGGGGCCCATGGCACCCCTCCACTTT.